The T cell receptor beta chain described here comes from a study of regulatory T cells in long-lasting Graves disease. Findings and limits, study-wide: Persistent-disease Graves' patients showed less TCR diversity than new cases. Newly diagnosed patients shared 950 to 1,000 public clonotypes; persistent patients shared some 2,600.

This clonotype showed up many times. As yet, its antigen is unknown. The time point denotes: newly diagnosed GD, antithyroid drugs for less than 3 months. PBMC RNA served as the TCR library source. Germline CDR1 and CDR2: MNHEY and SVGEGT. V lost 5 bases to trimming and J lost 7 bases, with 14 bases between them. The CDR3 sequence is 14 residues long. HTBI primers from iRepertoire and Arm-PCR of CDR3 regions yielded the TCR beta libraries. TCRdb reprocessed the multiplex PCR reads with MiXCR, giving one entry per CDR3 protein. The data hold hundreds of thousands of distinct CDR3 sequences, with roughly 12% observed a single time. The same data also contributed to another study, on T cells in Graves' hyperthyroidism and ophthalmopathy.

V gene TRBV6-2 or TRBV6-3 combines with J gene TRBJ2-2, with D maybe TRBD1 (6 bases). This receptor was taken from a man aged 25-40 years with Graves disease. The sample consisted of peripheral blood mononuclear cells (PBMCs), taken at new diagnosis, from a patient treated with antithyroid drugs. The CDR3 DNA reads TGTGCCAGCAGTCCACAGGGCTTCGGCGGGGAGCTGTTTTTT. Protein product: CASSPQGFGGELFF.